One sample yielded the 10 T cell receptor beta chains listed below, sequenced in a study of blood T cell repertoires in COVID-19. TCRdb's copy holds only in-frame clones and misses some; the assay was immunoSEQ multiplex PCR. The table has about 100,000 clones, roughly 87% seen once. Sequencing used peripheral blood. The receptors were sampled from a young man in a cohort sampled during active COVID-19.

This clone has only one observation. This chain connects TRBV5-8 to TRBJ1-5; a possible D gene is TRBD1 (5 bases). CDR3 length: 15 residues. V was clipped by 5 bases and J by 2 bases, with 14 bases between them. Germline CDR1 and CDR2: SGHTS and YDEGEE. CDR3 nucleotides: TGTGCCAGCAGACATAATGAAGGGGGCAATCAGCCCCAGCATTTT. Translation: CASRHNEGGNQPQHF. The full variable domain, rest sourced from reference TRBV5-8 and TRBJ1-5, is EAGVTQSPTHLIKTRGQQATLRCSPISGHTSVYWYQQALGLGLQFLLWYDEGEERNRGNFPPRFSGRQFPNYSSELNVNALELEDSALYLCASRHNEGGNQPQHFGDGTRLSIL.

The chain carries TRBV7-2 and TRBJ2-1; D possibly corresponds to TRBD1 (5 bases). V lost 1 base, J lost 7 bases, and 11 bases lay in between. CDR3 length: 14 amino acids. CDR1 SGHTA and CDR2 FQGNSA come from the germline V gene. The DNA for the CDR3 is TGTGCCAGCAGCTTAGAACCAGGGAAGAATGAGCAGTTCTTC. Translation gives CASSLEPGKNEQFF.

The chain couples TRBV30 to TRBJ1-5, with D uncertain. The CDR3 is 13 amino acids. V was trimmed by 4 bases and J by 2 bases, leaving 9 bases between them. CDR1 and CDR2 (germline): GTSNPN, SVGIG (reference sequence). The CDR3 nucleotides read TGTGCCTGGACCGAGAGGGGCAATCAGCCCCAGCATTTT. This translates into CAWTERGNQPQHF.

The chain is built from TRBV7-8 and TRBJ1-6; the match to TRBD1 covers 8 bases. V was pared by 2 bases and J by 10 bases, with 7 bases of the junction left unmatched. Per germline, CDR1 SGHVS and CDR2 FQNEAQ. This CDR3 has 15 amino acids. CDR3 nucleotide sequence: TGTGCCAGCAGCTTACAGGGGGCAGACAGGTCACCCCTCCACTTT. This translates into CASSLQGADRSPLHF.

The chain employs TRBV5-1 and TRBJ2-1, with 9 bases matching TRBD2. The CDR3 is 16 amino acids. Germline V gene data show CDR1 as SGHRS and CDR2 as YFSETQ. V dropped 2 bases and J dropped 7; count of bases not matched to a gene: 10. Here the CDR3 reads CASSLALAGLQNEQFF. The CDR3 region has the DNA TGCGCCAGCAGCTTAGCGCTAGCGGGACTACAGAATGAGCAGTTCTTC.

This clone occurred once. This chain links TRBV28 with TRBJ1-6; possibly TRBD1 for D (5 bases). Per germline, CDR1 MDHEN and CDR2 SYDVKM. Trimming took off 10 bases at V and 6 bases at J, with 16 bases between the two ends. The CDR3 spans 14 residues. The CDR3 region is CATSGQFGNSPLHF. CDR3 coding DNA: TGTGCCACCTCAGGGCAGTTTGGTAATTCACCCCTCCACTTT.

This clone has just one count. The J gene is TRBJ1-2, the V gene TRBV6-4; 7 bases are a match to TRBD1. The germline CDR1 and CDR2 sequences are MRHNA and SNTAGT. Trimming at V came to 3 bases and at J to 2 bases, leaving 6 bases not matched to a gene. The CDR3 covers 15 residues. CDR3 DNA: TGTGCCAGCAGTGAGAGATGGACAGGAAACTATGGCTACACCTTC. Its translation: CASSERWTGNYGYTF.

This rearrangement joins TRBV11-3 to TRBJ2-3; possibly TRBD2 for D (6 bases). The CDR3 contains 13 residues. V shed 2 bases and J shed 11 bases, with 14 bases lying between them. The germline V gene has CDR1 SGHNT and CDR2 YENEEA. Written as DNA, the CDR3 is TGTGCCAGCAGCTTAATCGACGGGGGTGGGCAGTATTTT. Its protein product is CASSLIDGGGQYF.

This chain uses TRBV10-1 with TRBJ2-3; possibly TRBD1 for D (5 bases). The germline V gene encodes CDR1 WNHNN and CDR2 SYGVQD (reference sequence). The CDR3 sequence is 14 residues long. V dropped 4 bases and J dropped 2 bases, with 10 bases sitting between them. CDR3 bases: TGCGCCAGCAGTGGACAGAGAAACACAGATACGCAGTATTTT. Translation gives CASSGQRNTDTQYF.

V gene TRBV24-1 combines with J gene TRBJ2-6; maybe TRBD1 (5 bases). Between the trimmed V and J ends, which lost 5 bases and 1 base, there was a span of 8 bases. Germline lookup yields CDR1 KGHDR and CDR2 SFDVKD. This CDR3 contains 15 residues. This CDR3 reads CATSAPGSGANVLTF. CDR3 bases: TGTGCCACCAGTGCCCCAGGGTCTGGGGCCAACGTCCTGACTTTC.